This is a list of T cell receptor beta chains from one sample in a study of CD8 T cells in ankylosing spondylitis. MiXCR, run by TCRdb on the 5' RACE reads, gives a single entry per CDR3 protein. Among about 500,000 distinct CDR3 sequences listed, roughly an eighth were seen once. The specimen sequenced was blood, either unsorted or a sorted T cell fraction (not recorded which). The origin of the receptors is a male donor with ankylosing spondylitis. The CDR3 runs from the conserved cysteine through the conserved F or W. The D gene is left open where the match is weak. Size is stated for part of the rows, as once, few or many counts, or as a class when the clone is expanded.

TRBV7-9	-	-	TRBJ2-1	TGTGCCGTACACGGGGACGGCTACAATGAGCAGTTCTTC	CAVHGDGYNEQFF
TRBV15	-	-	TRBJ1-1	TGTGCCACCAGCCGTGCGGGGGCCGGAATGAACACTGAAGCTTTCTTT	CATSRAGAGMNTEAFF
TRBV12-5	TRBD2	once	TRBJ2-1	TGTGCTAGTGGTTTAAGCGGGATCCACAATGAGCAGTTCTTC	CASGLSGIHNEQFF
TRBV7-8	-	-	TRBJ1-4	TGTGACAGCAGCTTACGTCCGGCGAGTGGTGAAAAACTGTTTTTT	CDSSLRPASGEKLFF
TRBV20-1	-	-	TRBJ2-4	TGCAGTGCTTTCGGACTCCACTTAGCCAAAAACATTCAGTACTTC	CSAFGLHLAKNIQYF
TRBV5-1	-	-	TRBJ2-5	TGCGCCAGCAGCTCCCAGTACCAAGAGACCCAGTACTTC	CASSSQYQETQYF
TRBV29-1	TRBD2	few	TRBJ2-7	TGCAGCGTGATAGCGGGTGTCTACGAGCAGTACTTC	CSVIAGVYEQYF
TRBV2	TRBD2	-	TRBJ2-2	TGTGCCAGCATCGGGGCGGGGGTCGCCGGGGAGCTGTTTTTT	CASIGAGVAGELFF
TRBV20-1	-	-	TRBJ2-7	TGCAGTGCTCCTGGGTCTACAGGGCTTTACGGCGAGCAGTACTTC	CSAPGSTGLYGEQYF
TRBV3-1	-	-	TRBJ1-3	TGTGCCAGCAGCCAAGAAGGGACTGGAAACACCATATATTTT	CASSQEGTGNTIYF
TRBV29-1	TRBD2	few	TRBJ2-3	TGCAGCGTATCGACTAGCGGGAGACCAGATACGCAGTATTTT	CSVSTSGRPDTQYF
TRBV29-1	-	-	TRBJ2-3	TGCAGCGTCGGAGGGGCTTTCTCGGGAAGGGGCACAGATACGCAGTATTTT	CSVGGAFSGRGTDTQYF
TRBV12-3/TRBV12-4	-	many	TRBJ2-7	TGTGCCAGCAGCTACCTACAAACTAGTGAGCAGTACTTC	CASSYLQTSEQYF
TRBV20-1	-	few	TRBJ1-5	TGCAGTGCTAGGCGTATGAATCAGCCCCAGCATTTT	CSARRMNQPQHF
TRBV29-1	TRBD1	few	TRBJ1-1	TGCAGCGTTGAAGGAGGGCCAGGGGGCTGGCACACTGAAGCTTTCTTT	CSVEGGPGGWHTEAFF
TRBV5-1	-	-	TRBJ1-6	TGCGCCAGCAGCTTGGGTGGACTGACCAATTCACCCCTCCACTTT	CASSLGGLTNSPLHF
TRBV4-1	-	-	TRBJ1-5	TGCGCCAGCAGCCTAACAGGGTATGAACCTAATCAGCCCCAGCATTTT	CASSLTGYEPNQPQHF
TRBV7-6	TRBD2	-	TRBJ2-7	TGTGCCAGCAGCTCCTTAGCGGGAGGCCTTTCCGAGCAGTACTTC	CASSSLAGGLSEQYF
TRBV5-1	-	few	TRBJ2-2	TGCGCCAGCAGCTTAGTAAGCGGTAACCCCACCGGGGAGCTGTTTTTT	CASSLVSGNPTGELFF
TRBV12-3/TRBV12-4	TRBD2	many	TRBJ2-1	TGTGCCAGCAGTCTGGGACTAGCAGTTAACAATGAGCAGTTCTTC	CASSLGLAVNNEQFF
TRBV20-1	-	-	TRBJ1-2	TGCAGTGCTAAGGGTCGGTATGGCTACACCTTC	CSAKGRYGYTF
TRBV7-2	TRBD2	few	TRBJ2-3	TGTGCCAGCAGCTTAGCTCGTACTCGCGGACTAGCACGTAAGGATACGCAGTATTTT	CASSLARTRGLARKDTQYF
TRBV12-3/TRBV12-4	-	-	TRBJ1-1	TGTGCCAGCAGTTTTGGCAGGTCTAACACTGAAGCTTTCTTT	CASSFGRSNTEAFF
TRBV7-9	-	many	TRBJ2-2	TGTGCCAGCAGAACCGGGACGGCGAACACCGGGGAGCTGTTTTTT	CASRTGTANTGELFF
TRBV19	-	few	TRBJ2-7	TGTGCCAGTAGCCCCGGGGGGCTAGCTTACGAGCAGTACTTC	CASSPGGLAYEQYF
TRBV11-2	TRBD2	many	TRBJ2-1	TGTGCCAGCAGCCGGACTAGAATAGGCAATGAGCAGTTCTTC	CASSRTRIGNEQFF
TRBV20-1	TRBD2	-	TRBJ2-3	TGCAGTGCTACCTATAGCGGGAGGGCCATGTATACGCAGTATTTT	CSATYSGRAMYTQYF
TRBV5-1	-	few	TRBJ2-5	TGCGCCAGCAGCTTGACGGGACCTAAAGAGACCCAGTACTTC	CASSLTGPKETQYF
TRBV5-1	TRBD1	-	TRBJ2-3	TGCGCCAGCAGCCTGGACAGGGGCGAGGATACGCAGTATTTT	CASSLDRGEDTQYF
TRBV7-2	-	few	TRBJ2-1	TGTGCCAGCACCCTAGGAAATATAGACTTCAATGAGCAGTTCTTC	CASTLGNIDFNEQFF
TRBV20-1	-	few	TRBJ1-1	TGCAGTGCTAGTAGGTTGAACACTGAAGCTTTCTTT	CSASRLNTEAFF
TRBV27	-	few	TRBJ1-4	TGTGCCAGCAGTTTTGACTCCCCCACGACAGCAACTAATGAAAAACTGTTTTTT	CASSFDSPTTATNEKLFF
TRBV2	-	-	TRBJ2-3	TGTGCCAGCAGCACGACGGCTACGGGTACGCAGTATTTT	CASSTTATGTQYF
TRBV5-5	-	-	TRBJ2-5	TGTGCCAGCAGCTTAGGTGCCATCCAAGAGACCCAGTACTTC	CASSLGAIQETQYF
TRBV4-2	-	many	TRBJ2-1	TGTGCCAGCAGCCAAGTTAGCTACCAGTTCTTC	CASSQVSYQFF
TRBV5-1	TRBD1	-	TRBJ2-2	TGCGCCAGCAGCAGGGGACAGGAGGGCACCGGGGAGCTGTTTTTT	CASSRGQEGTGELFF
TRBV7-9	-	few	TRBJ1-6	TGTGCCAGCAGACGGGACCTTAATTCACCCCTCCACTTT	CASRRDLNSPLHF
TRBV20-1	-	-	TRBJ2-3	TGCAGTGCTCAAGGCAGGTCCCTAGGGGATACGCAGTATTTT	CSAQGRSLGDTQYF
TRBV19	-	-	TRBJ2-1	TGTGCCAGTAGTGCCAGACCGGGACAGACTAGGTACGATGAGCAGTTCTTC	CASSARPGQTRYDEQFF
TRBV12-3/TRBV12-4	-	few	TRBJ2-3	TGTGCCAGCAGTTTTATAGTAACGGCGGAGCCCGGCACAGATACGCAGTATTTT	CASSFIVTAEPGTDTQYF
TRBV20-1	-	-	TRBJ1-5	TGCAGTGCCTACCTCGAGAGGGAGGAGAATCAGCCCCAGCATTTT	CSAYLEREENQPQHF
TRBV30	-	-	TRBJ2-1	TGTGCCTGGAGTGTAAGGCGCGGAGGCCTAGGGAATGAGCAGTTCTTC	CAWSVRRGGLGNEQFF
TRBV13	TRBD2	-	TRBJ2-1	TGTGCCAGCAGCATGGGGGGGAGGCCATACAATGAGCAGTTCTTC	CASSMGGRPYNEQFF
TRBV30	-	-	TRBJ2-3	TGTGCCTGGAGTGGTTGGGTTCCGGATACGCAGTATTTT	CAWSGWVPDTQYF
TRBV6-1	-	few	TRBJ2-1	TGTGCCAGCAGTCCCCGTTTTGCGGGGCCTAGGGATGAGCAGTTCTTC	CASSPRFAGPRDEQFF
TRBV7-9	-	few	TRBJ1-5	TGTGCCAGCAGCCCTCTTTTTGAGCCCCAGCATTTT	CASSPLFEPQHF
TRBV7-8	TRBD2	-	TRBJ2-1	TGTGCCAGCGGGGCGGGAGCGACCTACAATGAGCAGTTCTTC	CASGAGATYNEQFF
TRBV11-1	TRBD2	-	TRBJ2-1	TGTGCCAGCAGCTCAGGACTAGCGGGAGGGAGGAGCTCCTACAATGAGCAGTTCTTC	CASSSGLAGGRSSYNEQFF
TRBV5-6	-	many	TRBJ1-3	TGTGCCAGCAGCTTGGGACAGAATGGAAACACCATATATTTT	CASSLGQNGNTIYF
TRBV27	TRBD1	few	TRBJ1-2	TGTGCCAGCAGTTTCACAGGGGGCAGCTATGGCTACACCTTC	CASSFTGGSYGYTF
TRBV20-1	-	many	TRBJ2-1	TGCAGTGCTAGAGATCTGGGACGGGACTGGTACAATGAGCAGTTCTTC	CSARDLGRDWYNEQFF
TRBV12-5	-	-	TRBJ2-1	TGTGCTAGTGGTCCACGGACTGGAAACAATGAGCAGTTCTTC	CASGPRTGNNEQFF
TRBV7-2	-	-	TRBJ1-5	TGTGCCAGCAGCGAAAGGACTGGAGGCAATCAGCCCCAGCATTTT	CASSERTGGNQPQHF
TRBV3-1	TRBD1	-	TRBJ2-4	TGTGCCAGCAGCCACGACAGGGACATTCAGTACTTC	CASSHDRDIQYF
TRBV29-1	-	few	TRBJ1-2	TGCAGCGTTGGTGGGGAGGAGGGGAAGGACTATGGCTACACCTTC	CSVGGEEGKDYGYTF
TRBV30	-	-	TRBJ2-3	TGTGCCTGGAGCCACGAGGGGTCCTCAGATACGCAGTATTTT	CAWSHEGSSDTQYF
TRBV18	TRBD1	few	TRBJ1-2	TGTGCCAGCTCACCGACGACAGGGGACTATGGCTACACCTTC	CASSPTTGDYGYTF
TRBV2	TRBD1	many	TRBJ1-5	TGTGCCAGCAGGATGATGGGGACAGGGAGCAATCAGCCCCAGCATTTT	CASRMMGTGSNQPQHF
TRBV5-1	-	few	TRBJ2-1	TGCGCCAGCAGCTTGGTGGTCGGCTCCTACAATGAGCAGTTCTTC	CASSLVVGSYNEQFF